What follows are 19 T cell receptor beta chains derived from one specimen sequenced in a study of T cell repertoires in cytomegalovirus infection. For these receptors, no antigen is known. TCRdb reanalysed the reads using MiXCR and keeps one entry per CDR3 protein. Of about 830,000 distinct CDR3 sequences detected, approximately 29% appear once; the ten largest clones hold 9.5% to 15%. The sequencing here drew on cultured CD8+ T cells from PBMCs, taken from culture after CMV antigen stimulation. These receptors were obtained from a human donor in good health (CMV status not recorded). Some clones in this sample may be carry-over from other donors' samples.

The J gene is TRBJ1-5, the V gene TRBV27, with D perhaps TRBD1 (5 bases). Trimming took off 6 bases at V and 4 bases at J, with 13 bases between the two ends. The CDR3 is made up of 14 amino acids. The V gene's germline CDR1 is MNHEY and CDR2 SMNVEV (reference sequence). CDR3 bases: TGTGCCAGCAGGGACGCCGGGGGTAATCAGCCCCAGCATTTT. As protein: CASRDAGGNQPQHF.

The chain employs TRBV12-5 and TRBJ1-1, with 8 bases that match TRBD1. Per germline, CDR1 LGHNT and CDR2 FRNRAP. Germline trimming cut 3 bases from V and 1 base from J; bases unmatched to any gene: 7. The CDR3 is 16 amino acids. The CDR3 sequence is CASGFTDRAENTEAFF. In DNA, the CDR3 is TGTGCTAGTGGTTTCACGGACAGGGCTGAGAACACTGAAGCTTTCTTT. Using reference TRBV12-5 and TRBJ1-1 for the parts outside the CDR3, the full variable domain is DARVTQTPRHKVTEMGQEVTMRCQPILGHNTVFWYRQTMMQGLELLAYFRNRAPLDDSGMPKDRFSAEMPDATLATLKIQPSEPRDSAVYFCASGFTDRAENTEAFFGQGTRLTVV.

The chain recombines TRBV15 with TRBJ1-5; no definite D call. Trimming removed 0 bases from V and 4 bases from J, with 10 bases in between. The V gene's germline CDR1 is LNHNV and CDR2 YYDKDF (reference sequence). This CDR3 contains 15 residues. As DNA, the CDR3 is TGTGCCACCAGCAGAGATGACACTCTGAATCAGCCCCAGCATTTT. This translates into CATSRDDTLNQPQHF.

The V call is TRBV27, the J call TRBJ1-5, with D perhaps matching TRBD1 (6 bases). CDR1 and CDR2 (germline): MNHEY, SMNVEV (reference sequence). The CDR3 is 19 amino acids. V shed 7 bases and J shed 0 bases, with 25 bases lying between them. DNA for the CDR3: TGTGCCAGCAAAAATTCGGCGGGGGGGGCAATTTATAGCAATCAGCCCCAGCATTTT. This sequence encodes CASKNSAGGAIYSNQPQHF.

This clonotype has at least ten counts. The chain joins TRBV6-5 to TRBJ2-5; D unclear. CDR1 MNHEY and CDR2 SVGAGI come from the germline V gene. CDR3 length equals 14 residues. Trimming removed 4 bases at V and 1 base at J, with 10 bases between. The CDR3 is CASSFHGTQETQYF. The CDR3 region has the DNA TGTGCCAGCAGTTTCCACGGTACCCAAGAGACCCAGTACTTC.

The rearrangement links TRBV2 to TRBJ2-2; D ambiguous. V lost 8 bases and J lost 4, with 8 bases in between. The CDR3 runs 12 residues. Germline CDR1 and CDR2: SNHLY and FYNNEI. The CDR3 protein is CASGIITGELFF. The CDR3 bases are TGTGCCAGCGGGATTATCACCGGGGAGCTGTTTTTT.

This clonotype was detected only a few times. At one end, the junction sequence differs from germline, possibly due to a read error. V usage is TRBV7-7 and J usage is TRBJ2-6; either TRBD1 or TRBD2 may fit D (5 bases each). From germline, CDR1 is SSHAT and CDR2 FNYEAQ (reference sequence). The CDR3 consists of 16 residues. CDR3 bases: TGTGCTAGCAGCAGGGACCTGAGCTCTGGGGCCAACGTCCTGACTTTC. Encoded protein: CASSRDLSSGANVLTF.

On this clonotype itself: One junction end disagrees with the germline gene, perhaps due to a read error. The chain is built from TRBV19 and TRBJ2-2; D is undetermined. Germline CDR1 LNHDA, CDR2 SQIVND (reference sequence). The CDR3 length is 15 residues. CDR3 nucleotide sequence: TGTACCAGTATTGATCCCCGGGCGAACACCGGGGAGCTGTTTTTT. The encoded protein is CTSIDPRANTGELFF. The full variable domain, its missing parts supplied by reference TRBV19 and TRBJ2-2, is DGGITQSPKYLFRKEGQNVTLSCEQNLNHDAMYWYRQDPGQGLRLIYYSQIVNDFQKGDIAEGYSVSREKKESFPLTVTSAQKNPTAFYLCTSIDPRANTGELFFGEGSRLTVL.

This clonotype came up many times. The chain recombines TRBV7-9 with TRBJ2-2, with 13 bases aligning to TRBD2. CDR3 length: 22 amino acids. From germline, CDR1 is SEHNR and CDR2 FQNEAQ (reference sequence). With V trimmed by 3 bases and J by 3 bases, 19 bases remained unmatched. CDR3 nucleotides: TGTGCCAGCAGCTTTGTCGCGGGGAGCAGGACTGGACTAGCGGGGGACACCGGGGAGCTGTTTTTT. It translates to CASSFVAGSRTGLAGDTGELFF. The complete variable domain, with remaining parts taken from reference TRBV7-9 and TRBJ2-2, reads DTGVSQNPRHKITKRGQNVTFRCDPISEHNRLYWYRQTLGQGPEFLTYFQNEAQLEKSRLLSDRFSAERPKGSFSTLEIQRTEQGDSAMYLCASSFVAGSRTGLAGDTGELFFGEGSRLTVL.

This clonotype was detected a few times. The rearrangement links TRBV4-3 to TRBJ1-2; maybe TRBD1 (5 bases). Trimming cost V 0 bases and J 6 bases, with 17 bases left between them. CDR3 length: 16 amino acids. The germline V gene has CDR1 LGHNA and CDR2 YSLEER. The CDR3 DNA reads TGCGCCAGCAGCCAAGATGGGGCCAGAAGCCTCCATGGCTACACCTTC. Protein: CASSQDGARSLHGYTF.

This clonotype has just a few counts. In DNA form, the CDR3 reads TGTGCCAGCAGTTACACACTTTCGTTTCAGGGGCCCACTGGAAACACCATATATTTT. Translating gives CASSYTLSFQGPTGNTIYF. This chain connects TRBV6-5 to TRBJ1-3, with D possibly TRBD1 on 6 matching bases. From germline, CDR1 is MNHEY and CDR2 SVGAGI. The CDR3 is 19 residues long. Deletions cut 2 bases from V and 2 bases from J, with 22 bases between.

This clonotype was seen once. The gene calls are TRBV6-5 and TRBJ2-1, with D hard to call. The germline V gene encodes CDR1 MNHEY and CDR2 SVGAGI. CDR3 length: 15 residues. V was clipped by 6 bases and J by 4 bases, with 16 bases between them. In DNA, the CDR3 is TGTGCCAGCAGGCCGGTGAACGGCTATTACAATGAGCAGTTCTTC. This gives the protein CASRPVNGYYNEQFF.

The table lists this clonotype with many counts. The chain links TRBV6-1 to TRBJ1-1; D possibly corresponds to TRBD1 (5 bases). Trimming shortened V by 7 bases and J by 4 bases, and 10 bases separated the two germline ends. Germline-derived CDR1 and CDR2 are MNHNS and SASEGT. The CDR3 is 12 amino acids. This CDR3 is CASIFGGTEAFF. In DNA form, the CDR3 reads TGTGCCAGCATCTTCGGGGGCACTGAAGCTTTCTTT.

Concerning this clonotype itself: One end of the junction varies from germline; a read error may be responsible. The V and J genes are TRBV12-3 or TRBV12-4 and TRBJ1-4; TRBD1 matches at 8 bases. The CDR3 loop spans 14 amino acids. CDR3 coding DNA: TGTGCCAGCAGTTGGACAGGGCTTAATGAAAAACTGCTTTTT. It translates to CASSWTGLNEKLLF.

The gene calls are TRBV27 and TRBJ2-7; unclear D gene. The V gene's germline CDR1 is MNHEY and CDR2 SMNVEV (reference sequence). The CDR3 extends over 14 amino acids. CDR3 DNA: TGTGCCAACAGTTTAAGTCGGCTCTCCTACGAGCAGTACGTC. It yields the protein CANSLSRLSYEQYV.

The table lists this clonotype with many counts. This chain links TRBV7-6 with TRBJ2-3, with 13 bases fitting TRBD2. J lost 6 bases, V lost 1 base, and 4 bases had no gene match. This CDR3 has 16 amino acids. Germline assignment: CDR1 SGHVS and CDR2 FNYEAQ. CDR3 nucleotides: TGTGCCAGCAGCTTAGAACTAGCGGGGGGGTCCGATACGCAGTATTTT. This codes for CASSLELAGGSDTQYF. The variable domain in full, with the rest retrieved from reference TRBV7-6 and TRBJ2-3, is GAGVSQSPRYKVTKRGQDVALRCDPISGHVSLYWYRQALGQGPEFLTYFNYEAQQDKSGLPNDRFSAERPEGSISTLTIQRTEQRDSAMYRCASSLELAGGSDTQYFGPGTRLTVL.

This CDR3 reads CASSSFGGELFF. CDR3 DNA: TGTGCCAGCAGTTCCTTCGGGGGCGAGCTATTCTTC. The chain carries TRBV28 and TRBJ2-1; the D gene could be TRBD1 or TRBD2 (6 bases each). V gave up 4 bases and J gave up 16 bases, with 17 bases separating them. CDR3 size: 12 residues. The V gene's germline CDR1 is MDHEN and CDR2 SYDVKM. The entire variable domain, with the rest obtained from reference TRBV28 and TRBJ2-1, is as follows: DVKVTQSSRYLVKRTGEKVFLECVQDMDHENMFWYRQDPGLGLRLIYFSYDVKMKEKGDIPEGYSVSREKKERFSLILESASTNQTSMYLCASSSFGGELFFGPGTRLTVL.

The chain is built from TRBV29-1 and TRBJ2-2, with TRBD1 matching over 12 bases. Looked up from germline, CDR1 is SQVTM and CDR2 is ANQGSEA. Trimming removed 3 bases from V and 6 bases from J; junction bases left unmatched: 5. This CDR3 has 15 amino acids. The CDR3 DNA sequence: TGCAGCGTTGAGGGACAGGGGGCGAGCGCCGGGGAGCTGTTTTTT. Its protein is CSVEGQGASAGELFF.

This chain connects TRBV6-6 to TRBJ2-3; TRBD2 matches at 13 bases. V shed 0 bases and J 5 bases; nucleotides not matched to a gene: 8. The CDR3 is 18 amino acids. The germline CDR1 and CDR2 sequences are MNHNY and SVGAGI (reference sequence). The CDR3 region is CASSYSRTSGGPGDTQYF. CDR3 in DNA: TGTGCCAGCAGTTACTCTCGGACTAGCGGGGGCCCAGGAGATACGCAGTATTTT.